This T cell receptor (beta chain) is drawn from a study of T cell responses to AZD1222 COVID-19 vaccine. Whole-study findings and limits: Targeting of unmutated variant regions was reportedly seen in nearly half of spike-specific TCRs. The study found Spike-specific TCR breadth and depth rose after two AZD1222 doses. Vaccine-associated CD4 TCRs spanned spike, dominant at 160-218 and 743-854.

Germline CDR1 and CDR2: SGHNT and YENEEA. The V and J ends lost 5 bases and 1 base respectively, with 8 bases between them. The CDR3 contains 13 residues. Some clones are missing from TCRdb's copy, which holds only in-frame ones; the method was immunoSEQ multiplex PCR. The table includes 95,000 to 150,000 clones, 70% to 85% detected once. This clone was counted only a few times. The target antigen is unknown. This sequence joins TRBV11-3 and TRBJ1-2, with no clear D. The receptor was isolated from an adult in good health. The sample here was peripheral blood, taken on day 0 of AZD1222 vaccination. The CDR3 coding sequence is TGTGCCAGCAGCCCGGACCTTAACTATGGCTACACCTTC. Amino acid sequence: CASSPDLNYGYTF.